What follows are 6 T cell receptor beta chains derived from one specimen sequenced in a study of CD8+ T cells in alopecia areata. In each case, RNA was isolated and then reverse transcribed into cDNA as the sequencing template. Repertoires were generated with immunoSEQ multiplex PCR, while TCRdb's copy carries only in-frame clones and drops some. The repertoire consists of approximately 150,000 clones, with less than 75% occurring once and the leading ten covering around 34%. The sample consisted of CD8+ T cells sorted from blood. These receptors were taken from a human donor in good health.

CDR3 DNA: TGTGCCAGCACGGGGACAGATACGCAGTATTTT. This encodes CASTGTDTQYF. V is TRBV2 and J is TRBJ2-3; possible D gene TRBD2, 5 bases. Germline CDR1 reads SNHLY; CDR2 reads FYNNEI. The CDR3 loop spans 11 amino acids. Trimming shortened V by 7 bases and J by 3 bases, and 5 bases separated the two germline ends. Drawing the rest from reference TRBV2 and TRBJ2-3, the complete variable domain is EPEVTQTPSHQVTQMGQEVILRCVPISNHLYFYWYRQILGQKVEFLVSFYNNEISEKSEIFDDQFSVERPDGSNFTLKIRSTKLEDSAMYFCASTGTDTQYFGPGTRLTVL.

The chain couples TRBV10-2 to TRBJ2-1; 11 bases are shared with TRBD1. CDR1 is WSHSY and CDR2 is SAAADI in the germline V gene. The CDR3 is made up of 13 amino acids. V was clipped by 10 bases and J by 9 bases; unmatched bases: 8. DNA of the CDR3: TGCGCCACCGGCACCGGGACAGGGGGTGAGCAGTTCTTC. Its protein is CATGTGTGGEQFF.

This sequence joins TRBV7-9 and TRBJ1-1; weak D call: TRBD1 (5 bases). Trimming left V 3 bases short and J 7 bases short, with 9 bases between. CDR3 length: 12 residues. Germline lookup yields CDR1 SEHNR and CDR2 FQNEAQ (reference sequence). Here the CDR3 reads CASSFSDSEAFF. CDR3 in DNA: TGTGCCAGCAGCTTTTCTGACAGTGAAGCTTTCTTT. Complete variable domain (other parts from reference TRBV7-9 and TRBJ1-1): DTGVSQNPRHKITKRGQNVTFRCDPISEHNRLYWYRQTLGQGPEFLTYFQNEAQLEKSRLLSDRFSAERPKGSFSTLEIQRTEQGDSAMYLCASSFSDSEAFFGQGTRLTVV.

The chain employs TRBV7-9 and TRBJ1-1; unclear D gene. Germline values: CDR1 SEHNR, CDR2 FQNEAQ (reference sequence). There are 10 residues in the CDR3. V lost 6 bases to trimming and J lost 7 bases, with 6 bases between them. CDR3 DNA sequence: TGTGCCAGCAGTCGGAATGAAGCTTTCTTT. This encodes CASSRNEAFF.

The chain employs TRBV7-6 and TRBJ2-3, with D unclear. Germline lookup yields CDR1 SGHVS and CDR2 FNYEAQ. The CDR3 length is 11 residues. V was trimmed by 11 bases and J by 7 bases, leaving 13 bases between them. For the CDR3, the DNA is TGTGCCGTGGGCGAGTTCCATACGCAGTATTTT. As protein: CAVGEFHTQYF.

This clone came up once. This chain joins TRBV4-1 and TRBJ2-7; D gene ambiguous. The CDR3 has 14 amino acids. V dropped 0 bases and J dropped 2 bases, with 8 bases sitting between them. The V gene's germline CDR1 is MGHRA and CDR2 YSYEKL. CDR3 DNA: TGCGCCAGCAGCCAAGAGGGAAAGGCCTACGAGCAGTACTTC. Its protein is CASSQEGKAYEQYF.